A selection of T cell receptor beta chains follows, all from one sample in a study of blood T cell repertoires in COVID-19. TCRdb keeps only in-frame clones here, not all; method: immunoSEQ multiplex PCR. Of some 330,000 clones listed, around 90% were seen once; the top ten hold around 5%. The specimen was PBMCs or T cells enriched from blood (not recorded which). The receptors stem from a man aged 30-40 years who had recovered from COVID-19. CDR3s include the opening cysteine and the closing phenylalanine or tryptophan. A D gene is named only where the DNA matches it firmly. Some rows mark clone size as missing; the rest say once, few, many or name a class of expanded clone.

d_call,v_call,j_call,clone_size,cdr3_aa,cdr3_nt
TRBD1,TRBV10-3,TRBJ2-3,.,CAISVTGTGSHTDTQYF,TGTGCCATCAGTGTAACCGGGACAGGTTCTCACACAGATACGCAGTATTTT
TRBD1,TRBV28,TRBJ1-5,.,CASRRVGQGNQPQHF,TGTGCCAGCAGACGGGTTGGACAGGGCAATCAGCCCCAGCATTTT
.,TRBV28,TRBJ1-1,.,CASSPGGRSAEAFF,TGTGCCAGCAGTCCCGGGGGACGTTCCGCTGAAGCTTTCTTT
TRBD1,TRBV15,TRBJ2-7,few,CATSEDRGFSSYEQYF,TGTGCCACCAGCGAGGACAGGGGGTTTTCTTCCTACGAGCAGTACTTC
.,TRBV9,TRBJ2-5,.,CASSVQGGATGTQYF,TGTGCCAGCAGCGTACAGGGCGGGGCGACGGGGACCCAGTACTTC
.,TRBV12-3/TRBV12-4,TRBJ2-7,few,CASSPDNYEQYF,TGTGCCAGCAGTCCCGACAACTACGAGCAGTACTTC
TRBD1,TRBV2,TRBJ1-1,few,CASGYGTGGFRNTEAFF,TGTGCCAGCGGATATGGGACAGGGGGCTTCAGGAACACTGAAGCTTTCTTT
.,TRBV5-1,TRBJ2-5,.,CASSLDGFQETQYF,TGCGCCAGCAGCTTGGATGGCTTCCAAGAGACCCAGTACTTC
.,TRBV5-6,TRBJ2-7,.,CASSFGVGYEQYF,TGTGCCAGCAGCTTCGGAGTCGGGTACGAGCAGTACTTC
.,TRBV13,TRBJ1-1,few,CASSPSTAQGASDTEAFF,TGTGCCAGCAGCCCGTCCACCGCTCAGGGTGCAAGTGACACTGAAGCTTTCTTT
.,TRBV3-1/TRBV3-2,TRBJ1-2,few,CASSQNTGRAGYTF,TGTGCCAGCAGCCAAAATACAGGGAGAGCTGGCTACACCTTC
TRBD1,TRBV11-2,TRBJ2-7,.,CASSPGTGGSYEQYF,TGTGCCAGCAGCCCCGGGACAGGGGGCTCCTACGAGCAGTACTTC
TRBD1,TRBV9,TRBJ1-1,once,CASSVVTGGDDEAFF,TGTGCCAGCAGCGTAGTGACAGGGGGAGACGATGAAGCTTTCTTT
TRBD1,TRBV10-3,TRBJ1-1,.,CAISEQGAGENTEAFF,TGTGCCATCAGTGAGCAGGGGGCGGGTGAAAACACTGAAGCTTTCTTT
.,TRBV6-5,TRBJ1-2,.,CASSRDMGYGYTF,TGTGCCAGCAGCAGGGACATGGGCTATGGCTACACCTTC
TRBD1,TRBV28,TRBJ1-5,.,CASRWTGSNQPQHF,TGTGCCAGCAGGTGGACAGGTAGCAATCAGCCCCAGCATTTT
.,TRBV2,TRBJ1-5,few,CASRGEAGPQHF,TGTGCCAGCAGAGGTGAAGCGGGGCCCCAGCATTTT
.,TRBV2,TRBJ2-1,.,CASRGTPPYNEQFF,TGTGCCAGCAGGGGGACTCCGCCCTACAATGAGCAGTTCTTC
TRBD2,TRBV5-4,TRBJ2-1,.,CASSLVSGGAAYNEQFF,TGTGCCAGCAGCTTGGTTTCCGGGGGGGCCGCTTACAATGAGCAGTTCTTC
TRBD1,TRBV10-1,TRBJ1-2,.,CASSSDRGDGYTF,TGCGCCAGCAGCTCCGACAGGGGGGATGGCTACACCTTC
.,TRBV30,TRBJ1-2,.,CAWSVQVGRGYTF,TGTGCCTGGAGCGTACAAGTTGGTCGCGGCTACACCTTC
TRBD1,TRBV24-1,TRBJ2-1,.,CATSDLDRAYNEQFF,TGTGCCACCAGTGATTTGGACAGGGCCTACAATGAGCAGTTCTTC
.,TRBV21-1,TRBJ1-2,.,CASSPYRGKNYGYTF,TGTGCCAGCAGTCCTTACCGGGGGAAGAACTATGGCTACACCTTC
.,TRBV10-2,TRBJ1-3,once,CASSSVAGNTIYF,TGCGCCAGCAGTTCAGTGGCTGGAAACACCATATATTTT
.,TRBV6-5,TRBJ2-1,.,CASRMRTGNVGEQFF,TGTGCCAGCAGAATGCGGACCGGGAACGTGGGTGAGCAGTTCTTC
.,TRBV27,TRBJ2-1,.,CASSPRGLPYNEQFF,TGTGCCAGCAGTCCGCGGGGGCTTCCCTACAATGAGCAGTTCTTC
.,TRBV19,TRBJ1-5,.,CASGGVNQPQHF,TGTGCCAGTGGAGGGGTTAATCAGCCCCAGCATTTT
.,TRBV12-3/TRBV12-4,TRBJ2-7,.,CASSPGQTYEQYF,TGTGCCAGCAGTCCCGGACAGACGTACGAGCAGTACTTC
.,TRBV3-1/TRBV3-2,TRBJ1-3,few,CASSQVMVQKSSGNTIYF,TGTGCCAGCAGCCAAGTGATGGTACAGAAGAGCTCTGGAAACACCATATATTTT
TRBD1,TRBV11-2,TRBJ2-7,.,CASSPTGSSYEQYF,TGTGCCAGCAGCCCGACAGGGAGCTCCTACGAGCAGTACTTC
.,TRBV12-3/TRBV12-4,TRBJ2-7,once,CASSFSGAYEQYF,TGTGCCAGCAGTTTTTCAGGGGCATACGAGCAGTACTTC
TRBD2,TRBV5-1,TRBJ2-5,.,CASSSMTSEETQYF,TGCGCCAGCAGCTCAATGACTAGCGAAGAGACCCAGTACTTC
TRBD1,TRBV18,TRBJ1-4,.,CASSGLGQLEKLFF,TGTGCCAGCTCAGGGCTGGGACAGCTCGAAAAACTGTTTTTT
TRBD1,TRBV5-4,TRBJ2-3,.,CATKPGQASTDTQYF,TGTGCCACCAAACCGGGACAGGCTAGCACAGATACGCAGTATTTT
.,TRBV2,TRBJ1-6,.,CASSNGADWSPLHF,TGTGCCAGCAGCAACGGTGCGGATTGGTCACCCCTCCACTTT
TRBD1,TRBV18,TRBJ2-5,.,CASSPRGTDQETQYF,TGTGCCAGCTCACCCCGAGGGACAGACCAAGAGACCCAGTACTTC
.,TRBV27,TRBJ1-2,.,CASSLQGNYGYTF,TGTGCCAGCAGTTTGCAGGGAAACTATGGCTACACCTTC
.,TRBV14,TRBJ1-2,once,CASSQGAGNYGYTF,TGTGCCAGCAGCCAAGGGGCAGGGAACTATGGCTACACCTTC
TRBD2,TRBV18,TRBJ2-2,.,CASSPQLAGSTGELFF,TGTGCCAGCTCACCACAACTAGCGGGGTCCACCGGGGAGCTGTTTTTT
TRBD1,TRBV28,TRBJ1-1,.,CASSPWTGNTEAFF,TGTGCCAGCAGTCCCTGGACAGGGAACACTGAAGCTTTCTTT